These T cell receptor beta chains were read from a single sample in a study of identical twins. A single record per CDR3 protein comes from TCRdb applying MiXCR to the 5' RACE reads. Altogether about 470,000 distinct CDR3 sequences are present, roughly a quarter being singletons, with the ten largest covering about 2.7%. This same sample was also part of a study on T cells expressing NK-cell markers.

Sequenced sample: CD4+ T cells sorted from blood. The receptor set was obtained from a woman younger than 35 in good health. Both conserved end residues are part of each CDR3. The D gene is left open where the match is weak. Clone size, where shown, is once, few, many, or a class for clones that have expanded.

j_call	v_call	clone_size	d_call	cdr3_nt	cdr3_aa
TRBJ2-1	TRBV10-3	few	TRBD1	TGTGCCATCAGTGGACCCTTAGAGGGGGCTACACACTCCTACAATGAGCAGTTCTTC	CAISGPLEGATHSYNEQFF
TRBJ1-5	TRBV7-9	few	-	TGTGCCAGCAGCTTGGACAGTCCTAATCAGCCCCAGCATTTT	CASSLDSPNQPQHF
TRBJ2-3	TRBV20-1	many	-	TGCAGTGCTACAAGCGGAGACGTTTCAGATACGCAGTATTTT	CSATSGDVSDTQYF
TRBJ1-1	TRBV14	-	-	TGTGCCAGCAGCCCCCAGGGAGGGGGCACTGAAGCTTTCTTT	CASSPQGGGTEAFF
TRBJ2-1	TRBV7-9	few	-	TGTGCCAGCACCGCTAAACCGCAGCTTAATGAGCAGTTCTTC	CASTAKPQLNEQFF
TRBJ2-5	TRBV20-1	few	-	TGCAGTGCTGCGAGGGTGGGTAGAGAGACCCAGTACTTC	CSAARVGRETQYF
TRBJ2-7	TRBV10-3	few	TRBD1	TGTGCCAGAACCACAGGGGGCTACGAGCAGTACTTC	CARTTGGYEQYF
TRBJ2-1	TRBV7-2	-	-	TGTGCCAGCACCCAATCTGGGGAGCAGTTCTTC	CASTQSGEQFF
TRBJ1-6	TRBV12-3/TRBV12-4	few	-	TGTGCCAGCAGCTGGGGGGCATATAATTCACCCCTCCACTTT	CASSWGAYNSPLHF
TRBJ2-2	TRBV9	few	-	TGTGCCAGCAGCCCCCGGACTGGCACCAGGGAGCTGTTTTTT	CASSPRTGTRELFF
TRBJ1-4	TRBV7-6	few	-	TGTGCCAGCAGCTTACGCGCTAATGAAAAACTGTTTTTT	CASSLRANEKLFF
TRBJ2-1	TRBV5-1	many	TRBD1	TGCGCCAGCAGCACACAGACAGGGGCCCTTTACAATGAGCAGTTCTTC	CASSTQTGALYNEQFF
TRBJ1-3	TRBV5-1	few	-	TGCGCCAGCAGCCCGCATCAGGGAGCTGGAAACACCATATATTTT	CASSPHQGAGNTIYF
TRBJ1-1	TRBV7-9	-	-	TGTGCCAGCAGCTTAAGTGGTTTACAGAACACTGAAGCTTTCTTT	CASSLSGLQNTEAFF
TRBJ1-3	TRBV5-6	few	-	TGTGCCAGCAGCCCAGACCCGGGCTCTGGAAACACCATATATTTT	CASSPDPGSGNTIYF
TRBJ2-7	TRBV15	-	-	TGTGCCACCAGCAGAGTTAGGGACGAGCAGTACTTC	CATSRVRDEQYF
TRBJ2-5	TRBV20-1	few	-	TGCAGTGCTAGTTTGTTGGCGGGGCAAGAGACCCAGTACTTC	CSASLLAGQETQYF
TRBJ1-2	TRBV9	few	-	TGTGCCAGCAGCGTAATTCCGGGGACGGTGGCATATGGCTACACCTTC	CASSVIPGTVAYGYTF
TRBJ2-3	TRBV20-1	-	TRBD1	TGCAGTGCTGGCCAACAGGGGGATACGCAGTATTTT	CSAGQQGDTQYF
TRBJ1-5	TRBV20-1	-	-	TGCAGTGCTAGAGATCGTTTAACGGGGGTAGGACAGCCCCAGCATTTT	CSARDRLTGVGQPQHF
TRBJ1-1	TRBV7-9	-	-	TGTGCCAGCAGCTCAGGGTCAGGGCACACTGAAGCTTTCTTT	CASSSGSGHTEAFF
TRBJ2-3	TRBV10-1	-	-	TGCGCCAGCAGTGAGAAGGGGTCGAAAGATACGCAGTATTTT	CASSEKGSKDTQYF
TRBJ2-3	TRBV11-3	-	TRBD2	TGTGCCAGCAGCTTAGGGACTAGCGGGGATACGCAGTATTTT	CASSLGTSGDTQYF
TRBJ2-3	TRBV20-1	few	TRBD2	TGCAGTGGGAGAGAGCCGGGAGGCCGAGGAGATACGCAGTATTTT	CSGREPGGRGDTQYF
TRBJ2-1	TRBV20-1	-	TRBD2	TGCAGTGCTAGGGGGACTAGCGGAAACAATGAGCAGTTCTTC	CSARGTSGNNEQFF
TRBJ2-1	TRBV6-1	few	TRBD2	TGTGCCAGCAGCGACAGCGGGGGGGCAATCTACAATGAGCAGTTCTTC	CASSDSGGAIYNEQFF
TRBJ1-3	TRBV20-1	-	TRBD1	TGCAGTGCCCCGGACAGGGGAAGAAACACCATATATTTT	CSAPDRGRNTIYF